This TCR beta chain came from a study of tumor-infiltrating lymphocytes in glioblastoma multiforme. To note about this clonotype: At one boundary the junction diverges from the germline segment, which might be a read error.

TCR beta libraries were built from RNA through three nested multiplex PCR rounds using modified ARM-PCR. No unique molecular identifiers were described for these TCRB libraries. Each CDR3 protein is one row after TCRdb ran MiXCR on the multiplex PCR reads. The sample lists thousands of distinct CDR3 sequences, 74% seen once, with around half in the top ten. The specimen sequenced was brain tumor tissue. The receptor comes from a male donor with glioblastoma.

The CDR3 is CASSLPGTGGTEAFF. The DNA of the CDR3 is TGTGCCAGTAGCTTGCCGGGGACAGGGGGCACTGAGGCTTTCTTT. J is TRBJ1-1 and V is TRBV11-1, with TRBD1 identical over 12 bases. Germline assignment: CDR1 SGHAT and CDR2 FQDESV (reference sequence). The CDR3 totals 15 residues. Using reference TRBV11-1 and TRBJ1-1 for the parts outside the CDR3, the full variable domain is EAEVAQSPRYKITEKSQAVAFWCDPISGHATLYWYRQILGQGPELLVQFQDESVVDDSQLPKDRFSAERLKGVDSTLKIQPAELGDSAMYLCASSLPGTGGTEAFFGQGTRLTVV.